This record concerns one T cell receptor (beta chain) sequence. Antigen: not known. This specimen belongs to a study of molecular identifiers for immune sequencing clone quantification. Study-wide points: Jurkat TCR RNA that was spiked in from one cell was reportedly detectable among under 1.2 million naive cells.

Germline-derived CDR1 and CDR2 are MNHEY and SVGEGT. Trimming cost V 6 bases and J 0 bases, with 15 bases left between them. CDR3 length: 15 amino acids. MiXCR, applied by TCRdb to the PCR reads, yields one record per CDR3 protein. The table includes 400,000 to 600,000 distinct CDR3 sequences, about 21% detected once. Material: naive CD8+ T cells from blood, with Jurkat cell RNA spiked in. As for subset: FACS-sorted CD8+CD4-CCR7+CD45RA+ naive T cells. This receptor was obtained from a human donor in good health. Some libraries in this study had Jurkat cell RNA spiked in. The V call is TRBV6-2 or TRBV6-3, the J call TRBJ2-7; weak D call: TRBD1 (6 bases). As DNA, the CDR3 is TGTGCCAGCAGAACCCCCCGGGACAACTCCTACGAGCAGTACTTC. As protein: CASRTPRDNSYEQYF.